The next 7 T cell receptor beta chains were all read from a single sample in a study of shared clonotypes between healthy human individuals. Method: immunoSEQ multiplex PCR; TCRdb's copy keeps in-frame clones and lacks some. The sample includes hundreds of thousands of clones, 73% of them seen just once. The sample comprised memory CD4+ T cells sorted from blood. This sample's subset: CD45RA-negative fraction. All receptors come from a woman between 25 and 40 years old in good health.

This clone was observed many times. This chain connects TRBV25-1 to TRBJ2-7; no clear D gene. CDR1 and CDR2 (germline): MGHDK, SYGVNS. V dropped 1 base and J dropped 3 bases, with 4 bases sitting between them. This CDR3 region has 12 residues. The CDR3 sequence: CASSESGYEQYF. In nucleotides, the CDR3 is TGTGCCAGCAGTGAATCCGGCTACGAGCAGTACTTC.

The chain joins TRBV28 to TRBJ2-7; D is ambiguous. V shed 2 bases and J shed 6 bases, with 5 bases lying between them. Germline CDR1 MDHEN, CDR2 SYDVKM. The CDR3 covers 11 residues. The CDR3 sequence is CASSLDREQYF. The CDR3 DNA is TGTGCCAGCAGTTTAGACCGCGAGCAGTACTTC.

Written as DNA, the CDR3 is TGTGCCAGCAGCCCCTTAACCTCTGGAAACACCATATATTTT. It codes for CASSPLTSGNTIYF. The chain links TRBV11-2 to TRBJ1-3; no definite D call. Germline values: CDR1 SGHAT, CDR2 FQNNGV. Trimming took 5 bases from V and 0 from J, leaving 8 bases between them. There are 14 residues in the CDR3.

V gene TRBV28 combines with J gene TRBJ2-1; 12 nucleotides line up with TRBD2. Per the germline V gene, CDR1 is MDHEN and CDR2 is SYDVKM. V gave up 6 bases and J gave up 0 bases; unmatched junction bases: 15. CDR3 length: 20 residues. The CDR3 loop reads CASSGAHPGLAGSSYNEQFF. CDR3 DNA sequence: TGTGCCAGCAGCGGAGCCCACCCGGGACTAGCGGGCAGCTCCTACAATGAGCAGTTCTTC.

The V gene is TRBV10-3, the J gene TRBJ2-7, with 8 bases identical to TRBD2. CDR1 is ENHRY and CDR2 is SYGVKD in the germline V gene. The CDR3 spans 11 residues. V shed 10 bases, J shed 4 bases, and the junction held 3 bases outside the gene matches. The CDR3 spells CATTSGYEQYF. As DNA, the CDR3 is TGTGCCACCACTAGCGGATACGAGCAGTACTTC.

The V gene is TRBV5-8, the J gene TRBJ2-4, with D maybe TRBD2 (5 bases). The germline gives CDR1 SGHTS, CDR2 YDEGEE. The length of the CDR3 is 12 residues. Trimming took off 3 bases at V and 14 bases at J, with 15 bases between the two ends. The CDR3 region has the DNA TGTGCCAGCAGCTCCCCTTACTCCGGGGAGTACTTC. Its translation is CASSSPYSGEYF.

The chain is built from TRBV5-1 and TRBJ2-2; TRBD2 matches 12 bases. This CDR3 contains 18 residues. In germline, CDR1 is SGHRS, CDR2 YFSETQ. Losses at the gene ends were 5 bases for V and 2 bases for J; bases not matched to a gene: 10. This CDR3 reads CASRESLAGGPNTGELFF. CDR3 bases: TGCGCCAGCAGAGAATCCCTAGCGGGAGGGCCCAACACCGGGGAGCTGTTTTTT.